This T cell receptor beta chain was sequenced in a study of beta chain features in type 1 diabetes. About the study: Sorted cells numbering over 95,000,000 were examined across all samples.

Study-wide results and limits: Compared with healthy donors, patients appeared to share more similar naive, central memory and regulatory TCRB repertoires. Whether HLA type influences TCRB rearrangement remained unresolved here.

Reverse transcribing all isolated RNA meant expressed TCRB transcripts were sequenced. Several million reads on average were seen across naive, central memory and regulatory T cell samples. Profiling relied on immunoSEQ multiplex PCR, and the TCRdb table lists in-frame clones only, not all of them. The sample lists under 250,000 clones, 11% occurring once. V lost 8 bases and J lost 2, with 5 bases in between. Germline V gene data show CDR1 as MNHEY and CDR2 as SVGAGI. The CDR3 loop spans 11 amino acids. In its sample, this clone was seen many times. The antigen remains unidentified. The TCR sequence derives from a man in his late teens or twenties in good health. The sample was central memory CD4+ T cells from blood. The rearrangement joins TRBV6-5 to TRBJ2-3; D not resolved. DNA of the CDR3: TGTGCCAGCTGGGACACAGATACGCAGTATTTT. Protein: CASWDTDTQYF.